The sequence of this T cell receptor beta chain was determined in a study of patients and donors after allogeneic stem cell transplantation. TCRdb used MiXCR to reprocess the RT-PCR reads, holding one entry per CDR3 protein. The repertoire has roughly 230,000 distinct CDR3 sequences, roughly 15% of them found once; the top ten carry 11%. Trimming took 5 bases from V and 7 from J, leaving 9 bases between them. This CDR3 has 12 residues. Germline V gene data show CDR1 as SGHTA and CDR2 as FQGNSA. Specimen: blood, either unsorted or a sorted T cell fraction (not recorded which). The chain carries TRBV7-2 and TRBJ1-3; the D gene is possibly TRBD1 (6 bases). This TCR came from a human donor who was either an allogeneic HSCT recipient or a stem cell or donor lymphocyte infusion donor (not recorded which). It is not recorded whose cells these are; they may come from a transplant donor. CDR3 region: CASSRGRNTIYF. For the CDR3, the DNA is TGTGCCAGCAGCAGGGGGAGGAACACCATATATTTT. Using reference TRBV7-2 and TRBJ1-3 for the parts outside the CDR3, the full variable domain is GAGVSQSPSNKVTEKGKDVELRCDPISGHTALYWYRQSLGQGLEFLIYFQGNSAPDKSGLPSDRFSAERTGGSVSTLTIQRTQQEDSAVYLCASSRGRNTIYFGEGSWLTVV.